The 22 T cell receptor beta chains below were found in one sample sequenced in a study of tissue T cells after allogeneic stem cell transplantation. As for time point: mouse harvest day 7 after allogeneic transplant. The graft held 10^6 splenic CD5+ T cells and 10^7 T-cell-depleted bone marrow cells. The assay was immunoSEQ multiplex PCR, and TCRdb's table has in-frame clones only and misses some. This sample carries 7,500 to 10,000 clones, 45% of them seen once, and the ten largest clones take about 7.7%. The sample comprised gut tissue. These receptors were taken from a female BALB/c mouse given C57BL/6 T cells with graft-versus-host disease after an allogeneic hematopoietic cell transplant.

This clone came up a few times. The gene symbols are mouse symbols. The read gets to within 1 residue of the CDR3 end, and the germline J gene fills in the rest. V gene TRBV26 combines with J gene TRBJ2-7, with D hard to call. Trimming pared 2 bases from V and 2 bases from J, leaving 7 bases between. The CDR3 length is 13 residues. Per the germline V gene, CDR1 is KGHPV and CDR2 is FQNQEV (reference sequence). Incomplete CDR3 DNA: TGTGCCAGCAGTCTGGGGGTTACCTATGAACAGTAC. It codes for CASSLGVTYEQY. In full, the CDR3 is CASSLGVTYEQYF.

This clone was found a few times. Here the gene names and germline are mouse. With the read ending 1 residue before the CDR3 end, the germline J gene is used to fill in that end. The genes are TRBV26 and TRBJ2-2; D remains ambiguous. V was cut by 6 bases and J by 4 bases, with 6 bases left in between. The CDR3 length is 12 residues. Germline V lookup: CDR1 KGHPV, CDR2 FQNQEV (reference sequence). Partial CDR3 DNA: TGTGCCAGCAGGCCCGCCACCGGGCAGCTCTAC. It specifies CASRPATGQLY. The CDR3 in its entirety is CASRPATGQLYF.

Points on this clone: Mouse germline and gene names are used. The CDR3 end lies 1 residue beyond the end of the read and is filled in from the germline J gene. The chain has TRBV23 and TRBJ1-2. Germline assignment: CDR1 KGHTA and CDR2 FQNQQP. The CDR3 has 13 amino acids. The CDR3 bases that were read are TGCTCCAGCAGTCAAGCGGACAACTCCGACTACACC. Protein product: CSSSQADNSDYT. The complete CDR3 reads CSSSQADNSDYTF.

This clone was seen a handful of times. Any gene name here is a mouse gene name. Read sequence stops 1 residue before the CDR3 end, and the germline J gene provides the missing end. The chain links TRBV29 to TRBJ2-1, with TRBD1 identical over 9 bases. The CDR3 is made up of 13 amino acids. Trimming cost V 5 bases and J 5 bases; bases outside gene matches: 1. From germline, CDR1 is MSHET and CDR2 SYDVDS. The CDR3 reads CASSGDRDAEQFF. Partial CDR3 DNA: TGTGCTAGCAGTGGGGACAGGGATGCTGAGCAGTTC. Looking up the rest from reference TRBV29 and TRBJ2-1 gives the full variable domain: DMKVTQMPRYLIKRMGENVLLECGQDMSHETMYWYRQDPGLGLQLIYISYDVDSNSEGDIPKGYRVSRKKREHFSLILDSAKTNQTSVYFCASSGDRDAEQFFGPGTRLTVL.

This clone has just a few counts. Genes here carry mouse names. The CDR3 is cut off 1 residue early in the read; its end comes from the germline J gene. The chain recombines TRBV3 with TRBJ2-7; 10 bases align to TRBD1. The CDR3 consists of 14 residues. J gave up 7 bases and V 4 bases, and 7 bases lay outside the gene matches. From germline, CDR1 is SNHLY and CDR2 FYNGKV (reference sequence). The CDR3 bases that were read are TGTGCCAGCAGCTCTCCGGGACAGGGGAGGGAACAGTAC. It encodes CASSSPGQGREQY. The whole CDR3 protein reads CASSSPGQGREQYF.

This clone is judged medium-sized. Mouse germline and gene names are used. The CDR3 end is not reached by the read, which stops 1 residue before it; the germline J gene fills it in. The rearrangement joins TRBV30 to TRBJ2-7, with TRBD2 identical over 11 bases. Per the germline V gene, CDR1 is SQVVS and CDR2 is ANEGSEA. The CDR3 extends over 12 amino acids. The junction had 3 bases not matched to a gene; V was cut back by 5 bases and J by 6 bases. Incomplete CDR3 DNA: TGTAGTTCTCGGACTGGGGGGAGTGAACAGTAC. Its translation: CSSRTGGSEQY. The full CDR3 sequence reads CSSRTGGSEQYF. Using reference TRBV30 and TRBJ2-7 for the parts outside the CDR3, the full variable domain is SVLLYQKPNRDICQSGTSLKIQCVADSQVVSMFWYQQFQEQSLMLMATANEGSEATYESGFTKDKFPISRPNLTFSTLTVNNARPGDSSIYFCSSRTGGSEQYFGPGTRLTVL.

A note on this clone: Genes and germline are mouse. The read terminates 1 residue ahead of where the CDR3 ends, so the germline J gene completes it. The rearrangement joins TRBV26 to TRBJ2-5, with no clear D. The CDR3 runs 13 residues. V was cut by 2 bases and J by 3 bases, with 6 bases left in between. Germline CDR1 and CDR2: KGHPV and FQNQEV (reference sequence). The DNA read from the CDR3 is TGTGCCAGCAGTCTGGGCACTCAAGACACCCAGTAC. Protein sequence: CASSLGTQDTQY. The full CDR3 protein is CASSLGTQDTQYF.

Remarks on this clone: These gene names are mouse names. The read comes to an end 1 residue before the CDR3 does, leaving the germline J gene to fill in the end. The chain carries TRBV12-1 and TRBJ2-4; 10 nucleotides agree with TRBD2. Per germline, CDR1 SGHSN and CDR2 HYEKVE. CDR3 length: 15 residues. The trim removed 2 bases at V and 0 bases at J, leaving 1 base unmatched. The DNA read from the CDR3 is TGTGCCAGCTCTCGGGGACTGGGGAGTCAAAACACCTTGTAC. It specifies CASSRGLGSQNTLY. The whole CDR3 region reads CASSRGLGSQNTLYF.

As for this clone: Any gene name here is a mouse gene name. The missing CDR3 end, 1 residue past where the read stops, is filled in from the germline J gene. The rearrangement uses TRBV16 and TRBJ2-3; D remains unclear. The germline V gene has CDR1 SGHSA and CDR2 FRNQAP. CDR3 length equals 13 residues. Trimming shortened V by 1 base and J by 0 bases, and 2 bases separated the two germline ends. CDR3 bases read: TGTGCAAGCAGCTTAGGCAGTGCAGAAACGCTGTAT. Protein product: CASSLGSAETLY. The full CDR3 protein reads CASSLGSAETLYF.

This clone is medium-sized. Gene names follow the mouse nomenclature. The missing CDR3 end, 1 residue past where the read stops, is filled in from the germline J gene. The chain is built from TRBV19 and TRBJ2-7, with TRBD2 matching 8 bases. The CDR3 spans 13 residues. The ends lost 1 base at V and 7 bases at J; junction bases unmatched: 4. Looked up from germline, CDR1 is FNHDT and CDR2 is SITEND (reference sequence). The CDR3 bases that were read are TGTGCCAGCAGTATAAGGGGGGGGCGGGAACAGTAC. Residues: CASSIRGGREQY. The entire CDR3 reads CASSIRGGREQYF.

With respect to this clone: The listed genes are named as in mouse. Sequencing ends 1 residue short of the CDR3 end; the germline J gene provides the rest. The chain recombines TRBV15 with TRBJ2-2; 8 positions match TRBD2. V shed 5 bases and J 0 bases; nucleotides not matched to a gene: 5. Germline-derived CDR1 and CDR2 are SGHND and FRSKSL. CDR3 size: 16 residues. CDR3 sequence: CASSLGLGSNTGQLYF. The DNA read from the CDR3 is TGTGCCAGCAGTCTCGGACTGGGCTCAAACACCGGGCAGCTCTAC.

With respect to this clone: Since a much larger clone is just one base distant, this may be a read error. Genes here carry mouse names. The read halts 1 residue ahead of the CDR3 end, with the missing end drawn from the germline J gene. This chain links TRBV26 with TRBJ2-4, with D possibly matching TRBD1 (5 bases). CDR1 is KGHPV, CDR2 FQNQEV, per germline (reference sequence). V lost 2 bases to trimming and J lost 5 bases, with 5 bases between them. The CDR3 is 12 residues long. The covered CDR3 bases are TGTGCCAGCAGTCTGGACAGAAACACCTTGTAC. This encodes CASSLDRNTLY. The whole CDR3 protein is CASSLDRNTLYF.

Turning to this clone: Genes here carry mouse names. The missing CDR3 end, 1 residue past where the read stops, is filled in from the germline J gene. The chain carries TRBV31 and TRBJ2-7; 10 bases map to TRBD2. Per the germline V gene, CDR1 is GKSSPN and CDR2 is SITVG. The CDR3 has 13 amino acids. Trimming cost V 3 bases and J 6 bases; bases outside gene matches: 5. CDR3 bases read: TGTGCCTGGAGCCAGACTGGGGGGCCTGAACAGTAC. It specifies CAWSQTGGPEQY. The complete CDR3 protein is CAWSQTGGPEQYF.

Comments on this clone: An end of the junction differs from the germline gene, which may be a read error. Gene names and germline match the mouse. CDR3: CGARDRSNERLFF. The CDR3 DNA, read in part, is TGTGGTGCTCGGGACAGGTCCAACGAAAGATTATTT. The J gene is TRBJ1-4, the V gene TRBV20, with 8 bases that match TRBD1. The read finishes 1 residue shy of the CDR3 end, and the germline J gene is used to complete it. The germline V gene encodes CDR1 GFQATS and CDR2 STVNSAI. There are 13 residues in the CDR3.

Notes on this clone: The germline and genes are mouse ones. The DNA ends 1 residue before the CDR3 does, and the rest of the CDR3 is filled in from the germline J gene. The rearrangement uses TRBV13-1 and TRBJ2-7; either TRBD1 or TRBD2 may fit D (6 bases each). Germline CDR1 and CDR2: NSHNY and SYGAGN. CDR3 size: 14 residues. The V end lost 1 base, the J end lost 1 base, and 9 bases lay between the germline ends. The sequenced part of the CDR3 DNA is TGTGCCAGCAGTGATTGGGGGCCTTCCTATGAACAGTAC. As protein: CASSDWGPSYEQY. The full CDR3 protein reads CASSDWGPSYEQYF.

The sample holds a few counts of this clone. Gene names and germline match the mouse. The CDR3 goes on 1 residue after the read ends, and that part is filled in from the germline J gene. This sequence joins TRBV13-3 and TRBJ2-3, with D possibly being TRBD1 or TRBD2 (5 bases each). This CDR3 is 15 amino acids long. Trimming took 0 bases from V and 0 from J, leaving 8 bases between them. In germline, CDR1 is NNHDY, CDR2 SYVADS. The CDR3 DNA, read in part, is TGTGCCAGCAGTGATGGGGGCTCTAGTGCAGAAACGCTGTAT. This encodes CASSDGGSSAETLY. The full CDR3 sequence reads CASSDGGSSAETLYF.

This clone appeared a single time. Gene and germline names: mouse. The sequenced CDR3 bases are TGTGCAAGCAGCTTGCAGGGGGCGAACACCGGGCAGCTCTAC. It is translated as CASSLQGANTGQLY. The whole CDR3 protein is CASSLQGANTGQLYF. The chain carries TRBV16 and TRBJ2-2; the match to TRBD1 covers 8 bases. The CDR3 end is not reached by the read, which stops 1 residue before it; the germline J gene fills it in. There are 15 residues in the CDR3. Germline CDR1 and CDR2: SGHSA and FRNQAP. The ends lost 3 bases at V and 2 bases at J; junction bases unmatched: 2.

Only a few counts were recorded for this clone. The genes and germline here are from mouse. The observed sequence ends 1 residue before the CDR3 terminus, with the missing tail filled in from the germline J gene. V usage is TRBV16 and J usage is TRBJ2-5; 11 positions match TRBD1. The trim removed 4 bases at V and 6 bases at J, leaving 3 bases unmatched. The germline V gene encodes CDR1 SGHSA and CDR2 FRNQAP. The CDR3 is made up of 14 amino acids. CDR3 DNA (partial): TGTGCAAGCAGCTACGGGACAGGGGGGGACACCCAGTAC. Encoded protein: CASSYGTGGDTQY. The whole CDR3 protein reads CASSYGTGGDTQYF.

This clone ranks as medium-sized (0.01 to 0.1%). Mouse names are used for the genes. The part of the CDR3 DNA that was read is TGTGCCAGCAGTGATAGTGGGGTGGGTGAACAGTAC. Amino acids: CASSDSGVGEQY. The entire CDR3 reads CASSDSGVGEQYF. The chain couples TRBV13-1 to TRBJ2-7; D may be TRBD2 (5 bases). Sequencing ends 1 residue short of the CDR3 end; the germline J gene provides the rest. This CDR3 region has 13 residues. From germline, CDR1 is NSHNY and CDR2 SYGAGN. Trimming took off 1 base at V and 6 bases at J, with 11 bases between the two ends.

In regard to this clone: Gene names and germline match the mouse. The read halts 1 residue ahead of the CDR3 end, with the missing end drawn from the germline J gene. This chain uses TRBV26 with TRBJ2-5, with D possibly being TRBD1 or TRBD2 (6 bases each). The germline V gene has CDR1 KGHPV and CDR2 FQNQEV (reference sequence). The CDR3 length is 13 residues. V was trimmed by 2 bases and J by 7 bases, leaving 10 bases between them. The part of the CDR3 DNA that was read is TGTGCCAGCAGTCTGGGGGGCGCGAACACCCAGTAC. It yields the protein CASSLGGANTQY. The full CDR3 sequence reads CASSLGGANTQYF. Based on the CDR3 plus reference TRBV26 and TRBJ2-5, the full variable domain is NSKVIQTPRYLVKGQGQKAKMRCIPEKGHPVVFWYQQNKNNEFKFLINFQNQEVLQQIDMTEKRFSAECPSNSPCSLEIQSSEAGDSALYLCASSLGGANTQYFGPGTRLLVL.

As to this clone: Each gene name is a mouse one. The CDR3 extends 1 residue past the end of the read, so its final part is completed from the germline J gene. V gene TRBV20 combines with J gene TRBJ2-5; D is uncertain. Germline CDR1 is GFQATS and CDR2 is STVNSAI. The length of the CDR3 is 15 residues. Trimming pared 0 bases from V and 2 bases from J, leaving 12 bases between. Incomplete CDR3 DNA: TGTGGTGCTAGGGATCCGGGTAAGGGCCAAGACACCCAGTAC. It translates to CGARDPGKGQDTQY. In full, the CDR3 reads CGARDPGKGQDTQYF.

A note on this clone: Each gene name is a mouse one. Coverage ceases 1 residue before the CDR3 finishes, and the germline J gene fills in the end. The chain couples TRBV12-1 to TRBJ1-2, with 7 bases that match TRBD1. From germline, CDR1 is SGHSN and CDR2 HYEKVE. V lost 6 bases and J lost 4; bases outside the gene matches: 4. This CDR3 spans 12 amino acids. The DNA read from the CDR3 is TGTGCCAGCAGCACAGGGGTCTCCGACTACACC. Translating it yields CASSTGVSDYT. The whole CDR3 sequence reads CASSTGVSDYTF.